The present T cell receptor beta chain was sequenced within a study of cytomegalovirus exposure and HLA in healthy donors. Study summary: One earlier analysis, a look at around 180 million T cells, found about 110 million unique TCR beta sequences.

On this clone: Antigen specificity is unknown.

Primers for the PCR totalled 60 Vbeta and 13 Jbeta. The data were produced by immunoSEQ multiplex PCR, yet TCRdb's version contains in-frame clones alone and is incomplete. The sample records 150,000 or so clones, around 73% being singletons. CDR3 length: 14 amino acids. CDR1 is SGHDN and CDR2 is FVKESK in the germline V gene. The V gene end was trimmed by 5 bases and the J gene end by 4 bases; junction bases not matched to a gene: 2. Findings of the study overall: The study dropped some indistinguishable V segments, TRBV6-2 and TRBV6-3 among them. TCR beta V segments were, for the most part, productive about 87% or about 30% of the time in an earlier analysis.

Sequenced sample: PBMCs. The J gene is TRBJ2-7, the V gene TRBV14, with 13 bases that match TRBD2. The clonotype comes from a female donor in good health and CMV-seronegative. The CDR3: CASSWTSGRYEQYF. The CDR3 DNA follows: TGTGCCAGCAGCTGGACTAGCGGGAGATACGAGCAGTACTTC.